This T cell receptor beta chain originates from a study of T-cell memory formation after mild COVID-19. Libraries for TCRalpha and TCRbeta carried sample barcodes and unique molecular identifiers via 5'RACE. Each CDR3 protein gets one entry after TCRdb re-called the 5' RACE reads with MiXCR. Counted here are around 390,000 distinct CDR3 sequences, 16% occurring once; the ten biggest clones make up about 22%. Regarding the study as a whole: Second-wave clones reaching peak frequency on day 37 lacked confirmed SARS-CoV-2 specificity. Some responding clones appeared in pre-infection memory, suggesting cross-reactive memory joined. Most CD4+ clones that shrank were in CM and EM, while CD8+ ones turned up in EMRA.

For this clonotype: Its cognate antigen is unknown.

The clonotype comes from a man younger than 30 who had mild COVID-19 (a few samples of this study predate the infection). Cell type and time point are not known. Sequencing input: PBMCs or a T cell subset sorted from them (not recorded which).

The CDR3 coding sequence is TGTGCCAGCAGCCCTGGACAAGGAGGGTCCCAGTACTTC. Amino acid sequence: CASSPGQGGSQYF. The chain has TRBV7-3 and TRBJ2-5; D might be TRBD2 (6 bases). Looked up from germline, CDR1 is SGHTA and CDR2 is FQGTGA. V shed 5 bases and J shed 9 bases, with 16 bases lying between them. There are 13 residues in the CDR3. Combining the CDR3 with reference TRBV7-3 and TRBJ2-5 gives the whole variable domain GAGVSQTPSNKVTEKGKYVELRCDPISGHTALYWYRQSLGQGPEFLIYFQGTGAADDSGLPNDRFFAVRPEGSVSTLKIQRTERGDSAVYLCASSPGQGGSQYFGPGTRLLVL.